This is a list of T cell receptor beta chains from one sample in a study of cytomegalovirus exposure and HLA in healthy donors. Clones were read by immunoSEQ multiplex PCR, and TCRdb kept only the in-frame ones, dropping some. The repertoire holds about 190,000 clones, with 75% to 90% as singletons. Sequenced input: PBMCs. The receptors were gathered from a boy aged 2-15 years in good health and CMV-seronegative. Both conserved end residues are part of each CDR3. Each record gives: V gene, D gene, J gene, clone size, CDR3 DNA, CDR3 protein. A D gene is named only where the DNA matches it firmly. Size tells how often a clone was seen (once, few, many) or the class of an expanded clone, and some rows leave it out.

V: TRBV28
D: -
J: TRBJ1-5
size: -
DNA: TGTGCCAGCAGTCCCGAGGTCGGACATAGCAATCAGCCCCAGCATTTT
CDR3: CASSPEVGHSNQPQHF

V: TRBV6-5
D: TRBD1
J: TRBJ1-2
size: few
DNA: TGTGCCAGCAGTGGGACAGGGAACTATGGCTACACCTTC
CDR3: CASSGTGNYGYTF

V: TRBV28
D: TRBD2
J: TRBJ2-3
size: -
DNA: TGTGCCAGCAGCCCCCCTGGGAGCGGGAGGGTCCGGACAGATACGCAGTATTTT
CDR3: CASSPPGSGRVRTDTQYF

V: TRBV9
D: TRBD2
J: TRBJ2-1
size: -
DNA: TGTGCCAGCAGCCCTGGGACTAGCTGGGAGCAGTTCTTC
CDR3: CASSPGTSWEQFF

V: TRBV15
D: -
J: TRBJ2-7
size: -
DNA: TGTGCCACCAGCAGGAGCCGTGGAGGGGCTTTCAACGAGCAGTACTTC
CDR3: CATSRSRGGAFNEQYF

V: TRBV5-1
D: TRBD1
J: TRBJ2-7
size: -
DNA: TGCGCCAGCAGCTGGGAGACAGGGGGCCTCTACGAGCAGTACTTC
CDR3: CASSWETGGLYEQYF

V: TRBV5-4
D: TRBD2
J: TRBJ2-1
size: -
DNA: TGTGCCAGCAGCCGAAGACTAGCGGGGGGCCACAATGAGCAGTTCTTC
CDR3: CASSRRLAGGHNEQFF

V: TRBV11-2
D: TRBD2
J: TRBJ2-1
size: -
DNA: TGTGCCAGCAGCTTAGTTCGCGGGACTAGCGGGAGGGCCGGGGAGCAGTTCTTC
CDR3: CASSLVRGTSGRAGEQFF

V: TRBV29-1
D: -
J: TRBJ1-2
size: -
DNA: TGCAGCGTTGTAGGTAGAGGGAGTAACTATGGCTACACCTTC
CDR3: CSVVGRGSNYGYTF

V: TRBV10-1
D: TRBD2
J: TRBJ2-1
size: -
DNA: TGCGCCAGCAGTGCTGGCGGGGGATACAATGAGCAGTTCTTC
CDR3: CASSAGGGYNEQFF

V: TRBV18
D: TRBD1
J: TRBJ1-4
size: -
DNA: TGTGCCAGCTCAGCGATACCGGGACAGGGAGGTGAAAAACTGTTTTTT
CDR3: CASSAIPGQGGEKLFF

V: TRBV19
D: TRBD1
J: TRBJ2-5
size: once
DNA: TGTGCCAGTAGTACGGACAGGGCGGCAGGGGAGACCCAGTACTTC
CDR3: CASSTDRAAGETQYF

V: TRBV30
D: TRBD1
J: TRBJ1-5
size: few
DNA: TGTGCCTGGAGTGGGGACAGGGCGAATCAGCCCCAGCATTTT
CDR3: CAWSGDRANQPQHF

V: TRBV9
D: TRBD2
J: TRBJ2-7
size: -
DNA: TGTGCCAGCAGCGTAGGGGGACTAGCTAGCGAGCAGTACTTC
CDR3: CASSVGGLASEQYF

V: TRBV9
D: TRBD1
J: TRBJ2-7
size: -
DNA: TGTGCCAGCAGCGTAGGCGGGACAGGCTCCTACGAGCAGTACTTC
CDR3: CASSVGGTGSYEQYF

V: TRBV5-1
D: TRBD2
J: TRBJ2-1
size: -
DNA: TGCGCCAGCAGCCCGGCCTGGACTAGCGACACTAATGAGCAGTTCTTC
CDR3: CASSPAWTSDTNEQFF

V: TRBV6-6
D: TRBD1
J: TRBJ2-3
size: once
DNA: TGTGCCAGCAGTTCGGGACAGGGGGTTGCAGATACGCAGTATTTT
CDR3: CASSSGQGVADTQYF

V: TRBV27
D: -
J: TRBJ1-2
size: -
DNA: TGTGCCAGCAGTTTATCTGCGGGGAACTATGGCTACACCTTC
CDR3: CASSLSAGNYGYTF

V: TRBV5-6
D: -
J: TRBJ1-1
size: -
DNA: TGTGCCAGCAGCTTGGCCTACAGGACCCTGGGAGCTTTCTTT
CDR3: CASSLAYRTLGAFF

V: TRBV9
D: -
J: TRBJ2-1
size: -
DNA: TGTGCCAGCAGCGTTCCTACTAGTCAGCATGAGCAGTTCTTC
CDR3: CASSVPTSQHEQFF

V: TRBV5-1
D: TRBD1
J: TRBJ2-3
size: once
DNA: TGCGCCAGCAGCCAGGGACAGGGCAGAGATACGCAGTATTTT
CDR3: CASSQGQGRDTQYF

V: TRBV4-1
D: TRBD1
J: TRBJ1-2
size: -
DNA: TGCGCCAGCAGCCCCACAAGTGCCACAGGGGACTATGGCTACACCTTC
CDR3: CASSPTSATGDYGYTF

V: TRBV27
D: TRBD1
J: TRBJ1-5
size: -
DNA: TGTGCCAGCAGTCCCTCCGACAGGGGATCAAATCAGCCCCAGCATTTT
CDR3: CASSPSDRGSNQPQHF

V: TRBV9
D: TRBD2
J: TRBJ2-6
size: -
DNA: TGTGCCAGCAGCGTAGCTTCGCCAGCGGGGTTTGGTAGTGGGGCCAACGTCCTGACTTTC
CDR3: CASSVASPAGFGSGANVLTF

V: TRBV2
D: -
J: TRBJ1-1
size: -
DNA: TGTGCCAGCAGTGACAGGCAATTGAACACTGAAGCTTTCTTT
CDR3: CASSDRQLNTEAFF

V: TRBV9
D: TRBD2
J: TRBJ2-1
size: -
DNA: TGTGCCAGCAGCGGCGGGACTAGCGGGAGGGCCGCCTACAATGAGCAGTTCTTC
CDR3: CASSGGTSGRAAYNEQFF

V: TRBV30
D: -
J: TRBJ1-4
size: -
DNA: TGTGCCTGGAGTCAGAGGGGGGGGTATGAAAAACTGTTTTTT
CDR3: CAWSQRGGYEKLFF

V: TRBV7-3
D: TRBD2
J: TRBJ2-5
size: once
DNA: TGTGCCAGCAGCTTAGGGCGGGGGGAGACCCAGTACTTC
CDR3: CASSLGRGETQYF

V: TRBV9
D: TRBD1
J: TRBJ2-3
size: -
DNA: TGTGCCAGCAGCCCGCGACAGGGTGGAACAGATACGCAGTATTTT
CDR3: CASSPRQGGTDTQYF

V: TRBV7-9
D: -
J: TRBJ1-2
size: -
DNA: TGTGCCAGCAGCTCTGGACAGCAAGGGAGAGGCTACACCTTC
CDR3: CASSSGQQGRGYTF

V: TRBV28
D: -
J: TRBJ1-5
size: few
DNA: TGTGCCAGCACCCGCCGTAGGGCACCAGCGGATCAGCCCCAGCATTTT
CDR3: CASTRRRAPADQPQHF

V: TRBV28
D: -
J: TRBJ1-4
size: -
DNA: TGTGCCAGCGCTAACCCTTGGGCCCATGGGCTGTTTTTT
CDR3: CASANPWAHGLFF

V: TRBV11-3
D: -
J: TRBJ2-1
size: -
DNA: TGTGCCAGCAGCGTGGACACGTACAATGAGCAGTTCTTC
CDR3: CASSVDTYNEQFF

V: TRBV7-6
D: TRBD2
J: TRBJ2-7
size: -
DNA: TGTGCCAGCAGCTTAGTCCTAGCGGGAGAACCCTACGAGCAGTACTTC
CDR3: CASSLVLAGEPYEQYF

V: TRBV5-6
D: -
J: TRBJ1-2
size: -
DNA: TGTGCCAGCAGCTTGTTCACAGGGAACCTCTATGGCTACACCTTC
CDR3: CASSLFTGNLYGYTF

V: TRBV6-6
D: TRBD1
J: TRBJ1-6
size: -
DNA: TGTGCCAGCAGTTACTCAGGGACAGGGAATTCACCCCTCCACTTT
CDR3: CASSYSGTGNSPLHF

V: TRBV6-5
D: -
J: TRBJ1-1
size: few
DNA: TGTGCCAGCAGTTACCGGGACTCGAACACTGAAGCTTTCTTT
CDR3: CASSYRDSNTEAFF

V: TRBV5-1
D: TRBD2
J: TRBJ2-4
size: -
DNA: TGCGCCAGCAGCCCTACGGGAGGAGACATTCAGTACTTC
CDR3: CASSPTGGDIQYF

V: TRBV19
D: -
J: TRBJ1-5
size: -
DNA: TGTGCCAGTAGCCCTTTAGGACAGAGTAGCAATCAGCCCCAGCATTTT
CDR3: CASSPLGQSSNQPQHF

V: TRBV5-4
D: TRBD1
J: TRBJ2-1
size: few
DNA: TGTGCCAGCAGCTTTGGGCTTCCAGGGGGTAATGAGCAGTTCTTC
CDR3: CASSFGLPGGNEQFF

V: TRBV9
D: -
J: TRBJ2-3
size: -
DNA: TGTGCCAGCGCGGCAACTAGCACAGATACGCAGTATTTT
CDR3: CASAATSTDTQYF

V: TRBV10-2
D: TRBD2
J: TRBJ2-1
size: -
DNA: TGCGCCAGCGGAAGGCCGGGACTAGCTCGTGAGCAGTTCTTC
CDR3: CASGRPGLAREQFF

V: TRBV7-6
D: -
J: TRBJ1-6
size: -
DNA: TGTGCCAGCAGCTTAGCGGGGGAGGGCACCCTCCACTTT
CDR3: CASSLAGEGTLHF

V: TRBV5-1
D: -
J: TRBJ1-2
size: -
DNA: TGCGCCAGCAGCTTGGACGGTCTCTATGGCTACACCTTC
CDR3: CASSLDGLYGYTF

V: TRBV7-2
D: -
J: TRBJ1-2
size: -
DNA: TGTGCCAGCAGCTTAGACAACAGGCCTAACTATGGCTACACCTTC
CDR3: CASSLDNRPNYGYTF

V: TRBV15
D: TRBD1
J: TRBJ2-1
size: -
DNA: TGTGCCACCAGATACAGGGGGGAATACAATGAGCAGTTCTTC
CDR3: CATRYRGEYNEQFF

V: TRBV19
D: TRBD1
J: TRBJ2-2
size: -
DNA: TGTGCCAGTAGTACCCGGACAGGGGGCATCGGGGAGCTGTTTTTT
CDR3: CASSTRTGGIGELFF

V: TRBV28
D: TRBD1
J: TRBJ2-5
size: -
DNA: TGTGCCAGCAGTTTCTCCGGGTTGGTGGGACAGGGTATAGGAGAGACCCAGTACTTC
CDR3: CASSFSGLVGQGIGETQYF